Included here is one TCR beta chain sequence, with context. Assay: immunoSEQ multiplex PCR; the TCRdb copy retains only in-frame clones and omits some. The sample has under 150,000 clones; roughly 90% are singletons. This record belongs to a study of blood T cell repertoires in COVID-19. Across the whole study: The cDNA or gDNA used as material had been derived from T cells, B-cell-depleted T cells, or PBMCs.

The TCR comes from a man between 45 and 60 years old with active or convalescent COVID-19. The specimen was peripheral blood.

The CDR3 is CASSAPGVGNTIYF. CDR3 in DNA: TGTGCCAGCAGCGCACCGGGGGTTGGAAACACCATATATTTT. J is TRBJ1-3 and V is TRBV3-1 (or the pseudogene TRBV3-2); perhaps TRBD1 as D (5 bases). The length of the CDR3 is 14 residues. Germline V gene sequence: CDR1 LGHDT, CDR2 YNNKEL (reference sequence). Trimming removed 5 bases from V and 3 bases from J, with 11 bases in between.